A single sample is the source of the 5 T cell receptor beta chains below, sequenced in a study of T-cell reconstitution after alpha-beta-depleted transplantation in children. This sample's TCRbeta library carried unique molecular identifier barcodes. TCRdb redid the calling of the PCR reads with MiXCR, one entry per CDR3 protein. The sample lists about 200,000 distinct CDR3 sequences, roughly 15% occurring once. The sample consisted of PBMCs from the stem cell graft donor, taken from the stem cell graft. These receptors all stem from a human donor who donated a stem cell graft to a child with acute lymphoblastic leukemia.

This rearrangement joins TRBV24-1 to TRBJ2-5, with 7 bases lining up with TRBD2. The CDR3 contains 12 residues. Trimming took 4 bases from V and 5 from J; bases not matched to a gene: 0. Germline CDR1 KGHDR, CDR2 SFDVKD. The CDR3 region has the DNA TGTGCCACCAGTGAGGGGGGGGAGACCCAGTACTTC. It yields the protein CATSEGGETQYF.

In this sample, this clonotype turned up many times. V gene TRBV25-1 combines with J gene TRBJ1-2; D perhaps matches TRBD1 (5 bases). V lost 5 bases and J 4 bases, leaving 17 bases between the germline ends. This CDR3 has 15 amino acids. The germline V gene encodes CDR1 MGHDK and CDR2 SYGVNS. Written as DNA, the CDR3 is TGTGCCAGCAGTCAAAGTGGCGGAGGGGCCTATGGCTACACCTTC. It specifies CASSQSGGGAYGYTF.

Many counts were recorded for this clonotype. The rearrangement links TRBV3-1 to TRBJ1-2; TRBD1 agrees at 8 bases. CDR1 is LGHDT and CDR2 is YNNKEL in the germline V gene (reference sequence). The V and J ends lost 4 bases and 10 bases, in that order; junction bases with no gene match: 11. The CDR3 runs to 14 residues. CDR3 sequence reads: CASSLDGTGFAYTF. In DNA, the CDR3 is TGTGCCAGCAGCCTTGATGGGACAGGTTTTGCCTACACCTTC. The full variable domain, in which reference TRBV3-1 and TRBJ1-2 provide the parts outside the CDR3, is DTAVSQTPKYLVTQMGNDKSIKCEQNLGHDTMYWYKQDSKKFLKIMFSYNNKELIINETVPNRFSPKSPDKAHLNLHINSLELGDSAVYFCASSLDGTGFAYTFGSGTRLTVV.

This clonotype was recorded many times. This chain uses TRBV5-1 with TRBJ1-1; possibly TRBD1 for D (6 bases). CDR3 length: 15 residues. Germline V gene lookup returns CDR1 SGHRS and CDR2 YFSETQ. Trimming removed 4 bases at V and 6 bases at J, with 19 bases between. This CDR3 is CASSLVAGTTAEAFF. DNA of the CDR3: TGCGCCAGCAGCCTTGTAGCCGGGACAACTGCTGAAGCTTTCTTT.

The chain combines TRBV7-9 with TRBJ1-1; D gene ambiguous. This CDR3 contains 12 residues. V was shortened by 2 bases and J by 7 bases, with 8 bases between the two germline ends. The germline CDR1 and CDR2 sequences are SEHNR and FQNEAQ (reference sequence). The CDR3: CASSLYADEAFF. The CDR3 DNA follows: TGTGCCAGCAGCTTATATGCCGATGAAGCTTTCTTT.